A selection of T cell receptor beta chains follows, all from one sample in a study of T cell responses to AZD1222 COVID-19 vaccine. Here immunoSEQ multiplex PCR was the method, and the copy in TCRdb shows in-frame clones only, minus some. The sample records approximately 140,000 clones, less than 95% being singletons. Specimen: peripheral blood, collected on day 0 of AZD1222 vaccination. These receptors were collected from an adult in good health. The CDR3 runs from the conserved cysteine through the conserved F or W. The D gene is left open where the match is weak. Rows give clone size only sometimes, using once, few, many, or a class for an expanded clone.

v_gene	d_gene	len	abundance	j_gene	CDR3aa	CDR3nt
TRBV4-2	NA	14	NA	TRBJ1-6	CASSNGGDNSPLHF	TGTGCCAGCAGCAATGGGGGGGATAATTCACCCCTCCACTTT
TRBV21-1	NA	16	NA	TRBJ2-7	CASSNAGTGGCNEQYF	TGTGCCAGCAGCAATGCCGGGACAGGGGGTTGCAACGAGCAGTACTTC
TRBV5-6	NA	15	once	TRBJ2-2	CASSWGLQGSGELFF	TGTGCCAGCAGCTGGGGACTACAGGGCTCGGGGGAGCTGTTTTTT
TRBV5-1	TRBD1	16	NA	TRBJ2-3	CASSRTGTGITDTQYF	TGCGCCAGCAGCAGAACCGGGACAGGGATAACAGATACGCAGTATTTT
TRBV19	NA	12	NA	TRBJ1-5	CASSMLDQPQHF	TGTGCCAGTAGTATGCTAGATCAGCCCCAGCATTTT
TRBV6-5	NA	15	NA	TRBJ1-5	CASTVAPSAHQPQHF	TGTGCCAGCACCGTGGCCCCCAGCGCCCATCAGCCCCAGCATTTT
TRBV12-3/TRBV12-4	NA	10	NA	TRBJ2-3	CASRGVTQYF	TGTGCCAGCAGGGGTGTTACGCAGTATTTT
TRBV10-2	TRBD1	14	NA	TRBJ1-1	CASRETGEGTEAFF	TGCGCCAGCAGGGAAACAGGGGAGGGCACTGAAGCTTTCTTT
TRBV6-5	TRBD1	14	NA	TRBJ1-2	CASRGQGTNYGYTF	TGTGCCAGCAGGGGACAGGGTACGAACTATGGCTACACCTTC
TRBV6-5	TRBD1	16	NA	TRBJ2-4	CASSSGTALAKNIQYF	TGTGCCAGCAGTTCAGGGACAGCGCTAGCCAAAAACATTCAGTACTTC
TRBV7-2	NA	13	NA	TRBJ2-2	CASSLDQAGELFF	TGTGCCAGCAGCTTAGACCAGGCCGGGGAGCTGTTTTTT
TRBV4-3	NA	15	NA	TRBJ2-3	CASSQVAGYTDTQYF	TGCGCCAGCAGCCAAGTGGCGGGATACACAGATACGCAGTATTTT
TRBV6-4	NA	14	once	TRBJ2-7	CARIRDSGDYEQYF	TGTGCCAGAATCCGGGACTCAGGAGACTACGAGCAGTACTTC
TRBV11-2	NA	13	once	TRBJ1-1	CASSLRENTEAFF	TGTGCCAGCAGCTTAAGGGAAAACACTGAAGCTTTCTTT
TRBV27	NA	13	NA	TRBJ1-2	CASSLKMDYGYTF	TGTGCCAGCAGTTTAAAAATGGACTATGGCTACACCTTC
TRBV11-3	NA	9	once	TRBJ2-5	CRYGETQYF	TGTAGATACGGGGAGACCCAGTACTTC
TRBV12-1	NA	15	NA	TRBJ2-1	CASSAGLAGPNEQFF	TGTGCCAGCAGCGCGGGACTAGCGGGCCCCAATGAGCAGTTCTTC
TRBV3-1/TRBV3-2	NA	13	NA	TRBJ1-1	CASSQRLGDGAFF	TGTGCCAGCAGCCAACGACTTGGGGACGGAGCTTTCTTT
TRBV20-1	NA	11	once	TRBJ2-5	CSASTGETQYF	TGCAGTGCTAGTACGGGGGAGACCCAGTACTTC
TRBV5-6	TRBD1	15	NA	TRBJ2-7	CASSYLGQATYEQYF	TGTGCCAGCAGCTACCTAGGACAGGCTACCTACGAGCAGTACTTC
TRBV19	TRBD1	15	few	TRBJ2-7	CASRLSGQVSYEQYF	TGTGCCAGTAGGCTCTCGGGACAGGTCTCCTACGAGCAGTACTTC
TRBV4-3	TRBD2	18	NA	TRBJ2-1	CASSQSAGTSGRYNEQFF	TGCGCCAGCAGCCAGTCGGCCGGGACTAGCGGGAGGTACAATGAGCAGTTCTTC
TRBV4-1	NA	13	once	TRBJ1-1	CASSSGPGTEAFF	TGCGCCAGCAGCTCCGGGCCAGGCACTGAAGCTTTCTTT
TRBV18	NA	16	NA	TRBJ2-1	CASSPPLTGRNNEQFF	TGTGCCAGCTCACCACCGCTTACGGGTCGCAACAATGAGCAGTTCTTC
TRBV2	NA	12	once	TRBJ1-1	CASSLREGEAFF	TGTGCCAGCAGCCTACGGGAGGGGGAAGCTTTCTTT
TRBV5-1	TRBD1	14	NA	TRBJ1-2	CASKPWDSVSSYTF	TGCGCCAGCAAACCTTGGGACAGCGTCTCGAGCTACACCTTC
TRBV7-2	TRBD2	17	NA	TRBJ2-5	CASSLASLAGGMETQYF	TGTGCCAGCAGCTTAGCGTCGCTAGCGGGGGGGATGGAGACCCAGTACTTC
TRBV5-1	NA	15	NA	TRBJ2-1	CASSLSGNSYNEQFF	TGCGCCAGCAGTCTTTCAGGGAACAGCTACAATGAGCAGTTCTTC
TRBV4-1	TRBD2	17	NA	TRBJ2-3	CASSQELAGMRTDTQYF	TGCGCCAGCAGCCAAGAGCTAGCGGGAATGCGCACAGATACGCAGTATTTT
TRBV6-8	NA	13	NA	TRBJ2-3	CASSFGSTDTQYF	TGTGCCAGCAGTTTCGGGAGCACAGATACGCAGTATTTT